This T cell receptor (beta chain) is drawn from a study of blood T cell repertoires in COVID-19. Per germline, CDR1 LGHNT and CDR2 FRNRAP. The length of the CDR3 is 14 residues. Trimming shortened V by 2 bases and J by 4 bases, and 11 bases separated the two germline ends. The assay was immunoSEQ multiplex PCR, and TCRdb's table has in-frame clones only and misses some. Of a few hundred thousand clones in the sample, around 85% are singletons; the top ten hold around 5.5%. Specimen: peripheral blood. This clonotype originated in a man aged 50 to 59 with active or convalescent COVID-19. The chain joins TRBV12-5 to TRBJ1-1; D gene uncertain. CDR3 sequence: CASGLTGYGTEAFF. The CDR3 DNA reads TGTGCTAGTGGTTTGACGGGGTATGGCACTGAAGCTTTCTTT.